This T cell receptor (beta chain) was found in a study of blood T cells in healthy people across ages. About the study: T cells yielded about one barcoded beta molecule per two cells through template switching. Whole-study findings and limits: The CMV status of each donor remained undetermined, and this could have confounded shifts in expanded clonotypes. Roughly linearly, TCR beta diversity per million T cells fell as age increased.

Germline values: CDR1 SGDLS, CDR2 YYNGEE. The CDR3 covers 15 residues. This clonotype was counted at least ten times. Its target is unknown. A read error may account for a junction end that differs from germline. Alongside a J-beta primer mix, a sample-barcoded 5' primer served in a second PCR lasting about 7 to 12 cycles. Tags on each cDNA molecule came from a template-switch adaptor with 12 random nucleotides. TCRdb passed the 5' RACE reads through MiXCR, listing each CDR3 protein once. The table shows around 1.5 million distinct CDR3 sequences, with around 42% occurring only once. The source of this sequence is a woman younger than 30 in good health. Sequences were obtained from blood. The rearrangement joins TRBV9 to TRBJ2-1, with TRBD2 as a possible D gene (6 bases). CDR3 protein: CASSAGTGAYNEQFF. In nucleotides, the CDR3 is TGCGCCAGCAGCGCTGGGACTGGGGCCTACAATGAGCAGTTCTTC.